A selection of T cell receptor beta chains follows, all from one sample in a study of regulatory T cells in long-lasting Graves disease. TCRdb re-derived calls from the multiplex PCR reads in MiXCR, one entry per CDR3 protein. This table holds roughly 560,000 distinct CDR3 sequences, about 11% found once. These records were also assigned to another study, of T cells in Graves' hyperthyroidism and ophthalmopathy.

Sequenced material: peripheral blood mononuclear cells (PBMCs), taken at new diagnosis, from a patient treated with antithyroid drugs. The receptors were gathered from a woman in her twenties or thirties with Graves disease. Both conserved end residues are part of each CDR3. The order of the fields is clone size, V gene, D gene, J gene, CDR3 DNA, CDR3 protein. D genes are given only for firm matches. Clone sizes are given selectively: once, few, many, or a class where the clone is expanded.

>many|TRBV3-1|TRBD2|TRBJ2-5
TGTGCCAGCAGCCAAGGGCCGGGAGGGGGGCAAGAGACCCAGTACTTC
CASSQGPGGGQETQYF
>many|TRBV18|.|TRBJ2-7
TGTGCCAGCTCACCAAGTGGCGGAGCAGGTAACTACGAGCAGTACTTC
CASSPSGGAGNYEQYF
>many|TRBV10-3|.|TRBJ2-3
TGTGCCATCAGTGAGTCGATAGATACGCAGTATTTT
CAISESIDTQYF
>many|TRBV30|.|TRBJ1-6
TGTGCCTGGAGCGACCTGGGAAATTCACCCCTCCACTTT
CAWSDLGNSPLHF
>many|TRBV6-1|.|TRBJ1-2
TGTGCCAGCAATCTTAACTATGGCTACACCTTC
CASNLNYGYTF
>.|TRBV15|TRBD1|TRBJ2-7
TGTGCCACCAGCAGAGCCGGGACAGGGGACGAGCAGTACTTC
CATSRAGTGDEQYF
>many|TRBV3-1|TRBD1|TRBJ1-1
TGTGCCAGCAGCCACCTCGACAGGGGTGCTGAAGCTTTCTTT
CASSHLDRGAEAFF
>many|TRBV9|TRBD1|TRBJ1-2
TGTGCCAGCAGCGCGTTCGTCAGGGGGGGCTATGGCTACACCTTC
CASSAFVRGGYGYTF
>many|TRBV11-2|TRBD2|TRBJ2-3
TGTGCCAGCAGCTCACGACTAGCGGGAGGCCCGGTAGATACGCAGTATTTT
CASSSRLAGGPVDTQYF
>many|TRBV13|.|TRBJ2-2
TGTGCCAGCAGTTTGGCGAGCAACACCGGGGAGCTGTTTTTT
CASSLASNTGELFF
>.|TRBV4-1|.|TRBJ1-2
TGCGCCAGCAGCTACACAGGATTGGATGGCTACACCTTC
CASSYTGLDGYTF
>many|TRBV28|.|TRBJ2-1
TGTGCCAGCAGTGAACGGGCGTCCTACAATGAGCAGTTCTTC
CASSERASYNEQFF
>few|TRBV12-5|.|TRBJ2-2
TGTGCTAGTGGTTTGGTAGTTGGCAGAGGGTACCCCGGGGAGCTGTTTTTT
CASGLVVGRGYPGELFF
>many|TRBV12-3/TRBV12-4|TRBD2|TRBJ2-1
TGTGCCAGCAGCCCTCTAGCGGGAGGGCTCCGTGCGCAGTTCTTC
CASSPLAGGLRAQFF
>.|TRBV6-6|TRBD2|TRBJ2-4
TGTGCCAGCAGTTACTCGAGAGACCCTTTTAGCGGGATAGCCAAAAACATTCAGTACTTC
CASSYSRDPFSGIAKNIQYF
>many|TRBV28|.|TRBJ2-1
TGTGCCAGCAGTCATTACAATGAGCAGTTCTTC
CASSHYNEQFF
>many|TRBV30|.|TRBJ2-3
TGTGCCTGGAGTGTCGGGGCCGGAGGAAGCACAGATACGCAGTATTTT
CAWSVGAGGSTDTQYF
>.|TRBV7-9|.|TRBJ1-4
TGTGCCAGCAGCTTGTTATGGGACAAAAATGAAAAACTGTTTTTT
CASSLLWDKNEKLFF
>many|TRBV28|TRBD1|TRBJ1-6
TGTGCCAGCAGTTCCTCCGGGACAGGGGGATTTAATTCACCCCTCCACTTT
CASSSSGTGGFNSPLHF
>many|TRBV5-1|TRBD2|TRBJ2-2
TGCGCCAGCAGCCCCGAACTAGCGGGAGTTCACGGGGAGCTGTTTTTT
CASSPELAGVHGELFF
>.|TRBV9|.|TRBJ1-2
TGTGCCAGCAGCGTAGAGGAGCAGGGTGGCTACACCTTC
CASSVEEQGGYTF
>.|TRBV18|TRBD1|TRBJ2-3
TGTGCCAGCTCACCTCTGACAGGGAATAATGCAGATACGCAGTATTTT
CASSPLTGNNADTQYF
>few|TRBV20-1|TRBD2|TRBJ2-1
TGCAGTGCTAGAATACTAGCGAGACCTTACAATGAGCAGTTCTTC
CSARILARPYNEQFF
>few|TRBV7-9|TRBD1|TRBJ1-2
TGTGCCAGCACCCGGACAGGGGGCGCGAACTATGGCTACACCTTC
CASTRTGGANYGYTF
>many|TRBV9|.|TRBJ1-1
TGTGCCAGCAGGACACCAGGGGACACTGAAGCTTTCTTT
CASRTPGDTEAFF
>.|TRBV7-2|TRBD1|TRBJ1-2
TGTGCCAGCAGACAAATCCGGGACAGGGGTAGTCGGTATGGCTACACCTTC
CASRQIRDRGSRYGYTF
>many|TRBV28|.|TRBJ2-6
TGTGCCAGCAGACGCGGAGTAAGCTCTGGGGCCAACGTCCTGACTTTC
CASRRGVSSGANVLTF
>many|TRBV27|.|TRBJ2-1
TGTGCCAGCGCAGGGTCTGGCTCCTACAATGAGCAGTTCTTC
CASAGSGSYNEQFF